The clone carrying this TCR beta chain was seen only a few times. This specimen comes from a study of shared clonotypes between healthy human individuals. It was around 190 ng DNA, about 30,000 T cell genomes, that sorted-subset replicate PCRs used. Per the original data handling: Without quality scores, immunoSEQ junctional reads could not be filtered like full-length reads. Clones were read by immunoSEQ multiplex PCR, and TCRdb kept only the in-frame ones, dropping some. The V and J calls and clone size were taken over from that table, and D and trimming were inferred from the DNA. The profile shows some 350,000 clones, approximately 74% of them singletons. The V gene's germline CDR1 is SEHNR and CDR2 FQNEAQ (reference sequence). V shed 2 bases and J shed 4 bases, with 7 bases lying between them. This CDR3 has 13 residues.

The rearrangement links TRBV7-9 to TRBJ2-3, with D uncertain. This receptor was identified in a man aged 25 to 40 in good health. Sample: memory CD4+ T cells sorted from blood. Sample subset: CD45RA-negative fraction. The CDR3: CASSLSSPDTQYF. CDR3 nucleotide sequence: TGTGCCAGCAGCTTAAGTAGTCCAGATACGCAGTATTTT.